The rows below give T cell receptor beta chains drawn from one sample of a study of blood T cell repertoires in COVID-19. Generated by immunoSEQ multiplex PCR, the TCRdb table keeps only in-frame clones and is missing some. The sample lists roughly 65,000 clones; about 86% were seen once. Sample: peripheral blood. The receptors stem from a man aged 50 or older with acute or convalescent COVID-19. Each CDR3 is given with its conserved first and last residue. A D gene is named only where the DNA matches it firmly. Rows may omit the clone size; those that give it use once, few, many or a size class.

V,size,J,D,DNA,CDR3
TRBV5-1,once,TRBJ2-7,TRBD2,TGCGCCAGCAGCTTCGGGACTAGCAGGTACGAGCAGTACTTC,CASSFGTSRYEQYF
TRBV11-1,few,TRBJ1-4,-,TGTGCCAGCGGACTTGGGGTTCTCAATGAAAAACTGTTTTTT,CASGLGVLNEKLFF
TRBV15,-,TRBJ2-1,TRBD1,TGTGCCACCAGCAGCCGGGGCTTGACAGGGAACGATGAGCAGTTCTTC,CATSSRGLTGNDEQFF
TRBV19,-,TRBJ1-1,-,TGTGCCAGTAGTTACAGGGAATTCACTGAAGCTTTCTTT,CASSYREFTEAFF
TRBV6-2/TRBV6-3,-,TRBJ2-3,TRBD1,TGTGCCAGCAGTGGACAGGGGGTTCGCGATACGCAGTATTTT,CASSGQGVRDTQYF
TRBV9,-,TRBJ2-1,TRBD2,TGTGCCAGCAGTGTGACTAGCGGATACAATGAGCAGTTCTTC,CASSVTSGYNEQFF
TRBV7-9,-,TRBJ1-2,-,TGTGCCAGCAGCTTCAGGACTGAGAAATATGGCTACACCTTC,CASSFRTEKYGYTF
TRBV4-2,-,TRBJ1-1,-,TGTGCCAGCAGCCGAACAGGGTCGACTGAAGCTTTCTTT,CASSRTGSTEAFF
TRBV7-6,-,TRBJ2-5,TRBD2,TGTGCCAGCAGCTTATGGGGGGGAGAGACCCAGTACTTC,CASSLWGGETQYF
TRBV6-4,-,TRBJ1-1,-,TGTGCCAGCAGAACAGACACGTTGAACACTGAAGCTTTCTTT,CASRTDTLNTEAFF
TRBV7-6,-,TRBJ2-1,TRBD2,TGTGCCAGCAGCTCGGGGGGGTCACCCAATGAGCAGTTCTTC,CASSSGGSPNEQFF
TRBV12-3/TRBV12-4,once,TRBJ1-1,-,TGTGCCAGCAGTTTGATGGAGTTGGCTGAAGCTTTCTTT,CASSLMELAEAFF
TRBV18,-,TRBJ2-2,TRBD1,TGTGCCATCGACCCCGGGACAGGGGGTTCCGGGGAGCTGTTTTTT,CAIDPGTGGSGELFF
TRBV10-1,few,TRBJ2-7,TRBD1,TGCGCCAGCAGTGAGGTCTCCGGGACAGCTACGGAGCAGTACTTC,CASSEVSGTATEQYF
TRBV2,-,TRBJ2-1,-,TGTGCCAGCAGTGGTCCAGAATCCTACAATGAGCAGTTCTTC,CASSGPESYNEQFF
TRBV14,-,TRBJ2-7,-,TGTGCCAGCAGCCTAAGCGCGGACTTGGAGCAGTACTTC,CASSLSADLEQYF
TRBV12-3/TRBV12-4,-,TRBJ2-7,-,TGTGCCAGCAGTCGTACCTACGAGCAGTACTTC,CASSRTYEQYF
TRBV12-3/TRBV12-4,-,TRBJ1-1,TRBD1,TGTGCCAGCAGGAGTTCAGGGGGCACTGAAGCTTTCTTT,CASRSSGGTEAFF
TRBV30,-,TRBJ2-1,-,TGTGCCTGGAGTTTACTAGACAATGAGCAGTTCTTC,CAWSLLDNEQFF
TRBV5-6,-,TRBJ1-2,TRBD1,TGTGCCAGCACCCAGAGGGTAGATCACAGGGGTGGCTACACCTTC,CASTQRVDHRGGYTF
TRBV7-2,-,TRBJ2-3,TRBD1,TGTGCCAGCAGCCTCGGACAGGGGCGTCGGGATACGCAGTATTTT,CASSLGQGRRDTQYF
TRBV6-5,-,TRBJ2-5,-,TGTGCCAGCGTTAAATCGACTAGACAAGAGACCCAGTACTTC,CASVKSTRQETQYF